This TCR beta chain was sequenced for a study of T cells in localized non-small cell lung cancer. Study outcomes and limitations: Of the tissues analyzed, uninvolved adjacent lung showed maximal T cell clonality, greater than tumor. A raised T cell density in blood coincided with lengthier overall survival.

The CDR3 has 13 amino acids. V lost 6 bases to trimming and J lost 0 bases, with 8 bases between them. Germline CDR1 LNHDA, CDR2 SQIVND (reference sequence). Worth noting for this clone: Its antigen is undetermined.

Method: immunoSEQ multiplex PCR; TCRdb's copy keeps in-frame clones and lacks some. Here the sample spans a few thousand clones, about 30% being singletons. The chain carries TRBV19 and TRBJ1-2; no definite D call. The TCR was taken from a man aged 35 to 69 with stage III lung adenocarcinoma. The material was normal lung tissue next to the tumor, obtained before any cancer treatment. The CDR3 loop is CASRAASNYGYTF. Written as DNA, the CDR3 is TGTGCCAGTAGGGCAGCGTCTAACTATGGCTACACCTTC. The entire variable domain, with the rest obtained from reference TRBV19 and TRBJ1-2, is as follows: DGGITQSPKYLFRKEGQNVTLSCEQNLNHDAMYWYRQDPGQGLRLIYYSQIVNDFQKGDIAEGYSVSREKKESFPLTVTSAQKNPTAFYLCASRAASNYGYTFGSGTRLTVV.